This TCR beta chain was obtained from a study of T-cell reconstitution after alpha-beta-depleted transplantation in children. Only a few counts were recorded for this clonotype. The length of the CDR3 is 14 residues. CDR1 and CDR2 from the germline V gene are GTSNPN and SVGIG (reference sequence). V shed 0 bases and J shed 6 bases, with 11 bases lying between them. Unique molecular identifiers were used to barcode this TCRbeta library. TCRdb recomputed calls from the PCR reads with MiXCR, one row per CDR3 protein. The data hold 500,000 or so distinct CDR3 sequences, with around a third observed a single time.

The chain uses TRBV30 and TRBJ2-2; TRBD2 is a possible D gene (5 bases). This clonotype was sampled from a human donor who donated a stem cell graft to a child with aplastic anemia. The sample in question was PBMCs from the stem cell graft donor, obtained from the stem cell graft. The CDR3 loop is CAWSVLGLAGELFF. CDR3 nucleotides: TGTGCCTGGAGTGTACTAGGTCTCGCCGGGGAGCTGTTTTTT.